This entry lists 26 T cell receptor beta chains sequenced from one sample in a study of post-analysis software for immune sequencing data. Study results and caveats: TRBV segments more frequent in patients than in controls numbered several and included TRBV5-6, TRBV5-1 and TRBV20-1.

Unique-molecular-identifier-tagged TCR beta cDNA libraries were used. TCRdb used MiXCR to reprocess the PCR reads, holding one entry per CDR3 protein. The sample consists of about half a million distinct CDR3 sequences, approximately 46% of them appearing once. Their antigens remain unidentified. The specimen was blood. The source of these receptors is a girl aged 10-17 years with multiple sclerosis.

The chain links TRBV20-1 to TRBJ2-3; 14 nucleotides line up with TRBD2. After removal of 1 base from V and 9 bases from J, the junction contained 3 bases not matched to a gene. CDR1 and CDR2 (germline): DFQATT, SNEGSKA (reference sequence). CDR3 size: 14 residues. CDR3 nucleotide sequence: TGCAGTGCTAGAGTGGGGACTAGCGGGGGCACGCAGTATTTT. This sequence encodes CSARVGTSGGTQYF.

This chain links TRBV12-3 or TRBV12-4 with TRBJ2-3; 8 bases agree with TRBD2. Unmatched junction bases numbered 10, after V lost 6 bases and J lost 5 bases. This CDR3 is built from 15 residues. The CDR3 here is CASSPTSGYGDTQYF. The CDR3 region has the DNA TGTGCCAGCAGCCCTACTAGCGGATATGGAGATACGCAGTATTTT.

This clonotype has more than one count but fewer than ten. A junction end diverges from the germline sequence, so it may reflect a read error. The chain couples TRBV11-1 to TRBJ2-7; TRBD2 aligns across 9 bases. This CDR3 region has 21 residues. Looked up from germline, CDR1 is SGHAT and CDR2 is FQDESV (reference sequence). CDR3 region: CTSSPAGTETSGTPNVYEQYF. The CDR3 nucleotides read TGTACCAGCAGCCCCGCCGGGACAGAGACTAGCGGTACACCAAACGTCTACGAGCAGTACTTC.

The gene calls are TRBV11-2 and TRBJ2-5; D may correspond to TRBD1 or TRBD2 (6 bases each). The CDR3 has 15 amino acids. CDR1 and CDR2 (germline): SGHAT, FQNNGV. V gave up 10 bases and J gave up 2 bases, with 20 bases separating them. The CDR3 DNA sequence: TGTGCCAACCACAACGAGGGGGACTGGCAAGAGACCCAGTACTTC. Its translation is CANHNEGDWQETQYF.

A few counts support this clonotype. V gene TRBV12-3 or TRBV12-4 combines with J gene TRBJ1-1; D is possibly TRBD1 (5 bases). With 7 bases removed from V and 3 bases from J, the gap between germline ends came to 21 bases. The CDR3 has 16 residues. The CDR3 is CASTLLRGNWDTEAFF. CDR3 sequence (DNA): TGTGCCAGCACCCTACTCCGGGGGAATTGGGACACTGAAGCTTTCTTT.

About this clonotype itself: A much larger clone differs from this one at a single base, so this may be a read error. V is TRBV3-1 and J is TRBJ2-6; D gene uncertain. The CDR3 has 14 residues. With 5 bases removed from V and 0 bases from J, the gap between germline ends came to 5 bases. From germline, CDR1 is LGHDT and CDR2 YNNKEL (reference sequence). CDR3 loop: CASSSFSGANVLTF. CDR3 coding DNA: TGTGCCAGCAGCTCCTTCTCTGGGGCCAACGTCCTGACTTTC.

The chain recombines TRBV29-1 with TRBJ1-1, with TRBD1 as a possible D gene (6 bases). The CDR3 totals 13 residues. Looked up from germline, CDR1 is SQVTM and CDR2 is ANQGSEA. The V end was cut by 2 bases, the J end by 3 bases, with 10 bases between. CDR3 region: CSVEPRGDTEAFF. DNA of the CDR3: TGCAGCGTTGAACCCAGGGGTGACACTGAAGCTTTCTTT.

This clonotype appeared a few times. The chain carries TRBV7-8 and TRBJ2-3; no reliable D call. The CDR3 is 12 amino acids. Germline values: CDR1 SGHVS, CDR2 FQNEAQ. V gave up 7 bases and J gave up 4 bases, with 9 bases separating them. Here the CDR3 DNA reads TGTGCCAGCACCACGGTTGCAGATACGCAGTATTTT. The encoded protein is CASTTVADTQYF.

This clonotype was seen a handful of times. The chain combines TRBV12-3 or TRBV12-4 with TRBJ2-7; 10 bases are shared with TRBD2. V gave up 6 bases and J gave up 3 bases; unmatched junction bases: 8. The CDR3 runs to 15 residues. CDR3 nucleotides: TGTGCCAGCAGCACCAAAGGGACTAGCGACTACGAGCAGTACTTC. Protein: CASSTKGTSDYEQYF.

This rearrangement joins TRBV4-1 to TRBJ2-7, with 10 bases matching TRBD2. Germline CDR1 is MGHRA and CDR2 is YSYEKL. With V trimmed by 5 bases and J by 1 base, 8 bases remained unmatched. This CDR3 spans 16 amino acids. CDR3 nucleotides: TGCGCCAGCAGCTTTCTAGCGGGAGACGAGTCCTACGAGCAGTACTTC. Translation gives CASSFLAGDESYEQYF.

This chain links TRBV29-1 with TRBJ2-1; 8 bases agree with TRBD2. Germline trimming cut 4 bases from V and 7 bases from J; bases unmatched to any gene: 3. The germline gives CDR1 SQVTM, CDR2 ANQGSEA. The CDR3 runs 12 residues. The CDR3 bases are TGCAGCGTTGCACTAGCGGAAAATGAGCAGTTCTTC. Its protein product is CSVALAENEQFF.

The genes are TRBV29-1 and TRBJ2-5, with 7 bases matching TRBD2. Germline V CDR1 and CDR2: SQVTM, ANQGSEA. The CDR3 is 16 residues long. Trimming at V came to 7 bases and at J to 2 bases, leaving 16 bases not matched to a gene. The CDR3 here is CSAARGLPTGQETQYF. The CDR3 coding sequence is TGCAGCGCCGCACGGGGACTACCTACGGGACAAGAGACCCAGTACTTC.

The chain has TRBV20-1 and TRBJ2-7, with TRBD2 matching over 13 bases. V shed 2 bases and J 4 bases; nucleotides not matched to a gene: 5. This CDR3 has 15 amino acids. Germline CDR1 reads DFQATT; CDR2 reads SNEGSKA (reference sequence). In nucleotides, the CDR3 is TGCAGTGCTAGATCCCGGACTAGCGGGAGTTACGAGCAGTACTTC. It yields the protein CSARSRTSGSYEQYF.

The genes are TRBV6-1 and TRBJ1-2; a weak D match, TRBD1 (6 bases). V lost 4 bases, J lost 0 bases, and 21 bases lay in between. The CDR3 is 18 amino acids. Per the germline V gene, CDR1 is MNHNS and CDR2 is SASEGT. The CDR3 bases are TGTGCCAGCAGTGGCCGGGGGGGCCTTTCACGGGCTAACTATGGCTACACCTTC. It translates to CASSGRGGLSRANYGYTF.

This rearrangement joins TRBV7-9 to TRBJ1-2; possible D gene TRBD1, 6 bases. Germline CDR1 reads SEHNR; CDR2 reads FQNEAQ (reference sequence). The CDR3 is made up of 14 amino acids. V was cut by 4 bases and J by 3 bases, with 12 bases left in between. CDR3 sequence: CASSSLQGDYGYTF. DNA for the CDR3: TGTGCCAGCAGCTCCCTACAGGGTGACTATGGCTACACCTTC.

This clonotype was detected a few times. The gene calls are TRBV3-1 and TRBJ1-6; unclear D gene. Deletions cut 1 base from V and 16 bases from J, with 17 bases between. CDR1 and CDR2 from the germline V gene are LGHDT and YNNKEL (reference sequence). The CDR3 is made up of 14 amino acids. The CDR3 is CASSQGGDRLPLHF. CDR3 bases: TGTGCCAGCAGCCAAGGCGGGGATCGGTTACCGCTCCACTTT.

J is TRBJ2-1 and V is TRBV7-3, with D maybe TRBD2 (6 bases). V was trimmed by 5 bases and J by 0 bases, leaving 20 bases between them. The germline gives CDR1 SGHTA, CDR2 FQGTGA. CDR3 length: 18 amino acids. CDR3 residues: CASSQTGLAGSSYNEQFF. The CDR3 DNA sequence: TGTGCCAGCAGCCAAACGGGGTTGGCGGGGAGCTCCTACAATGAGCAGTTCTTC. Based on the CDR3 plus reference TRBV7-3 and TRBJ2-1, the full variable domain is GAGVSQTPSNKVTEKGKYVELRCDPISGHTALYWYRQSLGQGPEFLIYFQGTGAADDSGLPNDRFFAVRPEGSVSTLKIQRTERGDSAVYLCASSQTGLAGSSYNEQFFGPGTRLTVL.

The rearrangement joins TRBV12-5 to TRBJ2-5; no clear D gene. The CDR3 consists of 12 residues. V lost 1 base to trimming and J lost 5 bases, with 5 bases between them. Germline values: CDR1 LGHNT, CDR2 FRNRAP. The CDR3 protein is CASGLESETQYF. For the CDR3, the DNA is TGTGCTAGTGGTTTGGAATCGGAGACCCAGTACTTC.

The rearrangement links TRBV20-1 to TRBJ2-4; 7 bases align to TRBD1. The DNA end favors TRBJ2-7, so the J call may be wrong. Germline V gene data show CDR1 as DFQATT and CDR2 as SNEGSKA (reference sequence). This CDR3 has 12 amino acids. CDR3: CSARGQGYEQYF. In DNA, the CDR3 is TGCAGTGCTAGAGGACAGGGTTACGAGCAGTACTTC.

This chain uses TRBV11-2 with TRBJ2-7; 9 nucleotides align to TRBD1. This CDR3 has 14 residues. Germline values: CDR1 SGHAT, CDR2 FQNNGV. J gave up 4 bases and V 4 bases, and 5 bases lay outside the gene matches. The CDR3 DNA sequence: TGTGCCAGCAGCTGGGGGACAGGGTGGTACGAGCAGTACTTC. This gives the protein CASSWGTGWYEQYF.

V and J are TRBV20-1 and TRBJ2-5; TRBD2 might be the D (7 bases). The J call could be wrong; TRBJ2-7 is a better fit for the DNA end. Germline CDR1 DFQATT, CDR2 SNEGSKA (reference sequence). This CDR3 has 16 amino acids. CDR3 bases: TGCAGTGCTAGAGACCCCGTTGGGGGGGGCCTGTTCGAGCAGTACTTC. Its protein is CSARDPVGGGLFEQYF.

V is TRBV27 and J is TRBJ2-1, with 9 bases matching TRBD2. Germline V gene sequence: CDR1 MNHEY, CDR2 SMNVEV (reference sequence). The CDR3 sequence is 20 residues long. Trimming cost V 3 bases and J 3 bases; bases outside gene matches: 18. The CDR3 spells CASSFDKGLAPPRGYNEQFF. DNA of the CDR3: TGTGCCAGCAGTTTCGATAAGGGACTAGCCCCACCCCGGGGCTACAATGAGCAGTTCTTC.

The rearrangement links TRBV28 to TRBJ2-7; TRBD1 matches 9 bases. This CDR3 has 14 residues. With 4 bases clipped from V and 4 bases from J, the junction kept 5 bases outside the gene matches. CDR1 and CDR2 (germline): MDHEN, SYDVKM. The CDR3 loop reads CASSSSDRGYEQYF. Here the CDR3 DNA reads TGTGCCAGCAGTTCCTCGGACAGGGGTTACGAGCAGTACTTC.

This clonotype was seen once. The chain joins TRBV6-5 to TRBJ2-1; 12 nucleotides line up with TRBD1. The germline CDR1 and CDR2 sequences are MNHEY and SVGAGI. Trimming at V came to 6 bases and at J to 7 bases, leaving 7 bases not matched to a gene. The CDR3 is 15 amino acids. CDR3 sequence: CASRGQGARRNEQFF. DNA of the CDR3: TGTGCCAGCAGGGGACAGGGGGCGCGCAGGAATGAGCAGTTCTTC.

This chain links TRBV12-3 or TRBV12-4 with TRBJ2-7, with TRBD1 identical over 7 bases. The junction had 12 bases not matched to a gene; V was cut back by 6 bases and J by 7 bases. The CDR3 contains 14 residues. The CDR3 loop reads CASSAGTVVFEQYF. The CDR3 DNA sequence: TGTGCCAGCAGCGCCGGGACAGTGGTTTTTGAGCAGTACTTC.

The V and J genes are TRBV29-1 and TRBJ2-3, with no clear D. Germline CDR1 is SQVTM and CDR2 is ANQGSEA. The CDR3 is 12 amino acids. V was clipped by 4 bases and J by 3 bases, with 8 bases between them. The CDR3 loop reads CSVAGTTDTQYF. The CDR3 DNA reads TGCAGCGTTGCCGGTACAACAGATACGCAGTATTTT.